This passage covers 2 T cell receptor beta chains from one sample sequenced in a study of OX40 agonist ivuxolimab in advanced cancers. The protocol was immunoSEQ multiplex PCR, while the TCRdb copy is restricted to in-frame clones and leaves out a portion. The data show some 86,000 clones, more than 90% seen once. The sequencing used CD4+ or CD8+ T cells sorted from blood, collected in a trial of the OX40 agonist ivuxolimab. Receptors originate from an adult with an advanced solid tumor such as melanoma, head and neck, liver or kidney cancer.

The genes are TRBV7-9 and TRBJ2-7; D is perhaps TRBD1 or TRBD2 (5 bases each). V was clipped by 3 bases and J by 4 bases, with 13 bases between them. The CDR3 loop spans 14 amino acids. The germline gives CDR1 SEHNR, CDR2 FQNEAQ (reference sequence). The CDR3 DNA reads TGTGCCAGCAGCTTGTTTGGCAGGGAGTACGAGCAGTACTTC. Translated: CASSLFGREYEQYF.

V is TRBV27 and J is TRBJ2-5; tentatively, D is TRBD1 (5 bases). From germline, CDR1 is MNHEY and CDR2 SMNVEV (reference sequence). Trimming removed 3 bases at V and 5 bases at J, with 10 bases between. The CDR3 spans 13 residues. The CDR3: CASSFRGSETQYF. In DNA form, the CDR3 reads TGTGCCAGCAGTTTTAGGGGCTCCGAGACCCAGTACTTC.